Listed here are 21 T cell receptor beta chains from one sample, sequenced in a study of Graves' ophthalmopathy and Graves' hyperthyroidism. The sequenced template was RNA, covering the TCR beta CDR3 region. In the first round, RT-PCR was carried out with HTBI primers, and a multiplex PCR formed the second round. From the multiplex PCR reads, TCRdb called clonotypes with MiXCR, one entry per CDR3 protein. In the table there are over 650,000 distinct CDR3 sequences, more than 40% of which are singletons. Sequenced: peripheral blood. The origin of the receptors is an adult man with Graves' ophthalmopathy.

Concerning this clonotype: One end of the junction varies from germline; a read error may be responsible. J is TRBJ1-2 and V is TRBV10-2; D gene ambiguous. This CDR3 has 16 residues. From germline, CDR1 is WSHSY and CDR2 SAAADI. CDR3 amino acids: CASSYSEGPIGYGYTF. DNA for the CDR3: TGTGCCAGCAGTTACTCTGAGGGTCCCATCGGCTATGGCTACACCTTC.

V is TRBV29-1 and J is TRBJ1-1; maybe TRBD1 (6 bases). The CDR3 is 11 residues long. Germline V gives CDR1 SQVTM, CDR2 ANQGSEA. CDR3 region: CSVSGDTEAFF. Written as DNA, the CDR3 is TGCAGTGTTTCAGGGGACACTGAAGCTTTCTTT.

This clonotype was seen ten or more times. The chain links TRBV9 to TRBJ1-2; D gene unclear. This CDR3 contains 12 residues. Trimming pared 0 bases from V and 6 bases from J, leaving 6 bases between. The germline gives CDR1 SGDLS, CDR2 YYNGEE. CDR3 nucleotides: TGTGCCAGCAGCGTAGGTGCGGATGGCTACACCTTC. The encoded protein is CASSVGADGYTF.

This clonotype was observed many times. The chain joins TRBV7-2 to TRBJ2-5; 8 nucleotides line up with TRBD1. The CDR3 is 15 residues long. The germline gives CDR1 SGHTA, CDR2 FQGNSA. The trim removed 5 bases at V and 7 bases at J, leaving 12 bases unmatched. CDR3 in amino acids: CASSLRTGLDGTQYF. CDR3 nucleotide sequence: TGTGCCAGCAGCCTGCGGACAGGGCTAGATGGGACCCAGTACTTC.

This clonotype has a count of ten or more. The chain has TRBV9 and TRBJ1-1; perhaps TRBD1 as D (5 bases). Deletions cut 6 bases from V and 7 bases from J, with 13 bases between. CDR1 is SGDLS, CDR2 YYNGEE, per germline. There are 12 residues in the CDR3. CDR3 region: CASTPGGDEAFF. Here the CDR3 DNA reads TGTGCCAGCACGCCGGGGGGAGATGAAGCTTTCTTT.

This clonotype was recorded at least ten times. The chain employs TRBV19 and TRBJ1-1; TRBD1 is a possible D gene (6 bases). V was shortened by 5 bases and J by 0 bases, with 10 bases between the two germline ends. Germline lookup yields CDR1 LNHDA and CDR2 SQIVND (reference sequence). The length of the CDR3 is 14 residues. CDR3: CASSYTGLNTEAFF. The CDR3 coding sequence is TGTGCCAGTAGTTATACAGGGTTGAACACTGAAGCTTTCTTT.

Note on this clonotype: One end of the junction varies from germline; a read error may be responsible. This chain uses TRBV5-1 with TRBJ2-5; TRBD1 matches at 9 bases. CDR3 length equals 15 residues. Germline V gene data show CDR1 as SGHRS and CDR2 as YFSETQ. The CDR3 protein is CASSLGGQGRETQYF. CDR3 nucleotide sequence: TGTGCCAGCAGCCTGGGGGGACAGGGTCGAGAGACCCAGTACTTC.

This clonotype showed up just once. The chain combines TRBV13 with TRBJ1-4; D possibly corresponds to TRBD1 (5 bases). V was trimmed by 6 bases and J by 7 bases, leaving 18 bases between them. The CDR3 contains 15 residues. Germline CDR1 and CDR2: PRHDT and FYEKMQ (reference sequence). CDR3 in DNA: TGTGCCAGCAGAGATCGACGGGGACGTGTTGAAAAACTGTTTTTT. Amino acid sequence: CASRDRRGRVEKLFF. The full variable domain, completed using reference TRBV13 and TRBJ1-4, is AAGVIQSPRHLIKEKRETATLKCYPIPRHDTVYWYQQGPGQDPQFLISFYEKMQSDKGSIPDRFSAQQFSDYHSELNMSSLELGDSALYFCASRDRRGRVEKLFFGSGTQLSVL.

The rearrangement joins TRBV5-1 to TRBJ2-5, with 8 bases aligning to TRBD2. Trimming took 6 bases from V and 6 from J; bases not matched to a gene: 7. CDR3 size: 13 residues. CDR1 is SGHRS and CDR2 is YFSETQ in the germline V gene. The CDR3 nucleotides are TGCGCCAGCAACGGGGGGGGCGGGAAGACCCAGTACTTC. It yields the protein CASNGGGGKTQYF. The variable domain in full, completed from reference TRBV5-1 and TRBJ2-5, reads KAGVTQTPRYLIKTRGQQVTLSCSPISGHRSVSWYQQTPGQGLQFLFEYFSETQRNKGNFPGRFSGRQFSNSRSEMNVSTLELGDSALYLCASNGGGGKTQYFGPGTRLLVL.

This clonotype occurred many times. V usage is TRBV20-1 and J usage is TRBJ2-7; possible D gene TRBD1, 5 bases. Trimming removed 0 bases from V and 0 bases from J, with 9 bases in between. The germline gives CDR1 DFQATT, CDR2 SNEGSKA (reference sequence). The CDR3 extends over 14 amino acids. The CDR3 sequence: CSARESGNSYEQYF. Here the CDR3 DNA reads TGCAGTGCTAGAGAGTCAGGGAACTCCTACGAGCAGTACTTC.

J is TRBJ1-2 and V is TRBV10-1; D ambiguous. This CDR3 comprises 12 residues. Germline V lookup: CDR1 WNHNN, CDR2 SYGVQD (reference sequence). CDR3 protein: CVTPGVNYGYTF. The CDR3, as DNA: TGCGTCACGCCGGGAGTTAACTATGGCTACACCTTC.

The chain couples TRBV10-3 to TRBJ1-2; the match to TRBD1 covers 9 bases. The trim removed 3 bases at V and 2 bases at J, leaving 4 bases unmatched. This CDR3 has 15 residues. Germline-derived CDR1 and CDR2 are ENHRY and SYGVKD. In nucleotides, the CDR3 is TGTGCCATCAGTGAACGGACAGGGGCCAACTATGGCTACACCTTC. As protein: CAISERTGANYGYTF.

At least ten counts were recorded for this clonotype. The gene calls are TRBV24-1 and TRBJ2-3; D remains unclear. V was clipped by 5 bases and J by 3 bases, with 14 bases between them. Germline loops: CDR1 KGHDR, CDR2 SFDVKD. This CDR3 is built from 15 residues. CDR3 in amino acids: CATSVSADMTDTQYF. CDR3 coding DNA: TGTGCCACCAGTGTAAGCGCAGATATGACAGATACGCAGTATTTT.

Concerning this clonotype: One end of the junction is discordant with germline, which a read error may explain. The J gene is TRBJ2-6, the V gene TRBV19, with D hard to call. CDR1 is LNHDA and CDR2 is SQIVND in the germline V gene (reference sequence). The length of the CDR3 is 8 residues. The CDR3 DNA reads as TGTGCCAGTAGTCCGGCGGCTTTC. Translating it yields CASSPAAF.

The chain has TRBV10-3 and TRBJ2-5, with TRBD1 matching 11 bases. With 10 bases clipped from V and 5 bases from J, the junction kept 12 bases outside the gene matches. The CDR3 length is 15 residues. In germline, CDR1 is ENHRY, CDR2 SYGVKD. CDR3 region: CASTRRTGGSETQYF. CDR3 bases: TGTGCCAGCACCCGGAGGACAGGGGGCTCTGAGACCCAGTACTTC.

A few counts support this clonotype. One base away lies a much larger clone, so this may be a sequencing read error. The chain joins TRBV2 to TRBJ2-7; 7 bases match TRBD2. This CDR3 is built from 12 residues. Germline lookup yields CDR1 SNHLY and CDR2 FYNNEI. V was pared by 6 bases and J by 9 bases, with 8 bases of the junction left unmatched. CDR3 DNA sequence: TGTGCCAGCAGGCGGGAGAGGTCCGGGCAGTACTTC. Translating gives CASRRERSGQYF.

About this clonotype itself: A much larger clonotype is one base distant, so this may be a read error. The V gene is TRBV20-1, the J gene TRBJ2-7, with 7 bases aligning to TRBD2. The CDR3 has 13 residues. CDR1 is DFQATT and CDR2 is SNEGSKA in the germline V gene (reference sequence). The J segment lost 5 bases and the V segment lost 3 bases, leaving 7 bases of the junction unmatched. As DNA, the CDR3 is TGCAGTGCTAGCCCTGGCGGGAGACACGAGCAGTACTTC. Its protein product is CSASPGGRHEQYF.

This clonotype was detected many times. The chain joins TRBV9 to TRBJ1-2, with D hard to call. Deletions cut 3 bases from V and 4 bases from J, with 4 bases between. Per germline, CDR1 SGDLS and CDR2 YYNGEE. The CDR3 contains 11 residues. CDR3 DNA sequence: TGTGCCAGCAGCGGATTCTATGGCTACACCTTC. Translation: CASSGFYGYTF.

The genes are TRBV5-1 and TRBJ2-1; D possibly corresponds to TRBD2 (5 bases). Trimming cost V 4 bases and J 3 bases, with 8 bases left between them. The germline gives CDR1 SGHRS, CDR2 YFSETQ. CDR3 size: 13 residues. DNA of the CDR3: TGCGCCAGCAGCACGGGGATCTACAATGAGCAGTTCTTC. Translation gives CASSTGIYNEQFF.

In this sample, this clonotype turned up many times. The rearrangement joins TRBV2 to TRBJ2-2; no reliable D call. V lost 3 bases and J 5 bases, leaving 7 bases between the germline ends. The CDR3 is 13 amino acids. The V gene's germline CDR1 is SNHLY and CDR2 FYNNEI. CDR3 nucleotide sequence: TGTGCCAGCAGTGACATGTTGACCGGGGAGCTGTTTTTT. The encoded protein is CASSDMLTGELFF. Supplemented by reference TRBV2 and TRBJ2-2, the full variable domain reads EPEVTQTPSHQVTQMGQEVILRCVPISNHLYFYWYRQILGQKVEFLVSFYNNEISEKSEIFDDQFSVERPDGSNFTLKIRSTKLEDSAMYFCASSDMLTGELFFGEGSRLTVL.

In its sample, this clonotype was seen a few times. V usage is TRBV12-3 or TRBV12-4 and J usage is TRBJ1-2, with 12 bases identical to TRBD1. V lost 2 bases and J lost 6; bases outside the gene matches: 10. This CDR3 comprises 17 residues. The CDR3 region is CASSLTRDRGHQNGYTF. The CDR3 DNA is TGTGCCAGCAGTTTAACCCGGGACAGGGGGCATCAGAATGGCTACACCTTC.